A selection of T cell receptor beta chains follows, all from one sample in a study of blood T cell repertoires in COVID-19. The table came from immunoSEQ multiplex PCR; TCRdb's copy has only in-frame clones and leaves some out. Of around 110,000 clones listed, about 82% are singletons. Material for sequencing was peripheral blood. These receptors were obtained from an elderly man with COVID-19, enrolled during active disease. Each CDR3 is given with its conserved first and last residue. D genes are given only for firm matches. Clone size is stated in some rows and not others, as once, few, many or a class when expanded.

j_gene: TRBJ2-1; abundance: .; d_gene: .; v_gene: TRBV4-1; CDR3aa: CASSYSREDQGNEQFF; CDR3nt: TGCGCCAGCAGCTACTCCCGGGAGGATCAGGGGAATGAGCAGTTCTTC
j_gene: TRBJ1-5; abundance: once; d_gene: TRBD1; v_gene: TRBV15; CDR3aa: CATSRGAGTENQPQHF; CDR3nt: TGTGCCACCAGCAGAGGGGCAGGGACAGAGAATCAGCCCCAGCATTTT
j_gene: TRBJ2-7; abundance: .; d_gene: TRBD1; v_gene: TRBV4-3; CDR3aa: CASSQGKAGQGRYEQYF; CDR3nt: TGCGCCAGCAGCCAAGGGAAGGCCGGACAGGGCCGCTACGAGCAGTACTTC
j_gene: TRBJ1-1; abundance: .; d_gene: .; v_gene: TRBV14; CDR3aa: CASSQGQGTEAFF; CDR3nt: TGTGCCAGCAGCCAAGGGCAGGGAACTGAAGCTTTCTTT
j_gene: TRBJ1-1; abundance: few; d_gene: TRBD1; v_gene: TRBV11-3; CDR3aa: CASSPDRGLETEAFF; CDR3nt: TGTGCCAGCAGCCCCGACAGGGGGTTGGAGACTGAAGCTTTCTTT
j_gene: TRBJ2-1; abundance: .; d_gene: TRBD2; v_gene: TRBV9; CDR3aa: CASSVFRGSSYNEQFF; CDR3nt: TGTGCCAGCAGCGTTTTCCGCGGGAGCTCCTACAATGAGCAGTTCTTC
j_gene: TRBJ1-2; abundance: .; d_gene: .; v_gene: TRBV18; CDR3aa: CASSPPANANYGYTF; CDR3nt: TGTGCCAGCTCACCACCGGCAAATGCTAACTATGGCTACACCTTC
j_gene: TRBJ2-2; abundance: .; d_gene: TRBD2; v_gene: TRBV29-1; CDR3aa: CSVEGLAGLNTGELFF; CDR3nt: TGCAGCGTTGAAGGGCTAGCGGGCTTGAACACCGGGGAGCTGTTTTTT
j_gene: TRBJ1-1; abundance: .; d_gene: .; v_gene: TRBV11-2; CDR3aa: CASSLGAGRMNTEAFF; CDR3nt: TGTGCCAGCAGCTTAGGGGCAGGGAGGATGAACACTGAAGCTTTCTTT
j_gene: TRBJ2-5; abundance: .; d_gene: .; v_gene: TRBV9; CDR3aa: CASSPMGGQETQYF; CDR3nt: TGTGCCAGCAGCCCCATGGGGGGCCAAGAGACCCAGTACTTC
j_gene: TRBJ2-7; abundance: few; d_gene: TRBD1; v_gene: TRBV7-3; CDR3aa: CASSVDRGYEQYF; CDR3nt: TGTGCCAGCAGCGTGGACAGGGGCTACGAGCAGTACTTC
j_gene: TRBJ2-7; abundance: once; d_gene: .; v_gene: TRBV2; CDR3aa: CASSEGSGSRREQYF; CDR3nt: TGTGCCAGCAGTGAAGGGAGCGGCAGTCGGCGGGAGCAGTACTTC
j_gene: TRBJ2-7; abundance: .; d_gene: .; v_gene: TRBV19; CDR3aa: CASSITGSYEQYF; CDR3nt: TGTGCCAGTAGTATAACAGGATCCTACGAGCAGTACTTC
j_gene: TRBJ2-1; abundance: .; d_gene: .; v_gene: TRBV6-5; CDR3aa: CASSFLSYNEQFF; CDR3nt: TGTGCCAGCAGTTTCCTCTCCTACAATGAGCAGTTCTTC
j_gene: TRBJ2-1; abundance: .; d_gene: .; v_gene: TRBV9; CDR3aa: CASRRDNEQFF; CDR3nt: TGTGCCAGCAGGCGAGACAATGAGCAGTTCTTC
j_gene: TRBJ1-4; abundance: .; d_gene: TRBD1; v_gene: TRBV19; CDR3aa: CASSLTGGDEKLFF; CDR3nt: TGTGCCAGTAGTTTGACAGGGGGAGATGAAAAACTGTTTTTT
j_gene: TRBJ1-5; abundance: .; d_gene: .; v_gene: TRBV25-1; CDR3aa: CASSKQGPNQPQHF; CDR3nt: TGTGCCAGCAGTAAACAGGGTCCTAATCAGCCCCAGCATTTT
j_gene: TRBJ2-7; abundance: .; d_gene: TRBD2; v_gene: TRBV6-5; CDR3aa: CASSYRLAGEYEQYF; CDR3nt: TGTGCCAGCAGTTACAGACTAGCGGGAGAGTACGAGCAGTACTTC
j_gene: TRBJ1-1; abundance: .; d_gene: .; v_gene: TRBV29-1; CDR3aa: CSVTRSNTEAFF; CDR3nt: TGCAGCGTGACGCGGAGTAACACTGAAGCTTTCTTT
j_gene: TRBJ2-1; abundance: .; d_gene: TRBD1; v_gene: TRBV6-5; CDR3aa: CASSYSSDRGRDEQFF; CDR3nt: TGTGCCAGCAGTTACTCGTCGGACAGGGGGAGAGATGAGCAGTTCTTC
j_gene: TRBJ1-2; abundance: .; d_gene: .; v_gene: TRBV7-8; CDR3aa: CASSSTGGDYGYTF; CDR3nt: TGTGCCAGCAGCTCCACGGGGGGGGACTATGGCTACACCTTC
j_gene: TRBJ1-2; abundance: .; d_gene: .; v_gene: TRBV11-2; CDR3aa: CASSSGGGYTF; CDR3nt: TGTGCCAGCAGCTCCGGGGGTGGCTACACCTTC
j_gene: TRBJ1-5; abundance: once; d_gene: TRBD1; v_gene: TRBV30; CDR3aa: CAWRGQGNQPQHF; CDR3nt: TGTGCCTGGAGGGGACAGGGGAATCAGCCCCAGCATTTT
j_gene: TRBJ1-5; abundance: .; d_gene: .; v_gene: TRBV5-1; CDR3aa: CASSLAGVLNQPQHF; CDR3nt: TGCGCCAGCAGCTTGGCCGGAGTCCTAAATCAGCCCCAGCATTTT
j_gene: TRBJ2-1; abundance: .; d_gene: TRBD1; v_gene: TRBV2; CDR3aa: CASTERTGGLNEQFF; CDR3nt: TGTGCCAGCACCGAAAGGACAGGGGGCTTGAATGAGCAGTTCTTC
j_gene: TRBJ1-6; abundance: few; d_gene: TRBD1; v_gene: TRBV30; CDR3aa: CAWGQESSYNSPLHF; CDR3nt: TGTGCCTGGGGACAGGAAAGCTCCTATAATTCACCCCTCCACTTT
j_gene: TRBJ1-1; abundance: .; d_gene: .; v_gene: TRBV11-2; CDR3aa: CASRRHPLASNTEAFF; CDR3nt: TGTGCCAGCAGGCGACATCCTCTGGCCTCGAACACTGAAGCTTTCTTT
j_gene: TRBJ1-2; abundance: once; d_gene: TRBD1; v_gene: TRBV5-4; CDR3aa: CASSLSQGAGYTF; CDR3nt: TGTGCCAGCAGCTTGAGCCAGGGGGCTGGCTACACCTTC
j_gene: TRBJ2-1; abundance: .; d_gene: .; v_gene: TRBV7-3; CDR3aa: CASSSTGTHNEQFF; CDR3nt: TGTGCCAGCAGCTCCACCGGGACACACAATGAGCAGTTCTTC
j_gene: TRBJ2-5; abundance: .; d_gene: .; v_gene: TRBV3-1/TRBV3-2; CDR3aa: CASSQANQETQYF; CDR3nt: TGTGCCAGCAGCCAAGCAAACCAAGAGACCCAGTACTTC
j_gene: TRBJ2-7; abundance: .; d_gene: .; v_gene: TRBV6-5; CDR3aa: CASSYPWTAISYEQYF; CDR3nt: TGTGCCAGCAGTTACCCGTGGACTGCAATATCCTACGAGCAGTACTTC
j_gene: TRBJ1-1; abundance: .; d_gene: .; v_gene: TRBV7-9; CDR3aa: CASSPPPRANTEAFF; CDR3nt: TGTGCCAGCAGCCCCCCCCCGAGGGCCAACACTGAAGCTTTCTTT
j_gene: TRBJ2-2; abundance: .; d_gene: TRBD2; v_gene: TRBV10-3; CDR3aa: CAISEEVAGKGELFF; CDR3nt: TGTGCCATCAGTGAGGAAGTAGCGGGAAAGGGGGAGCTGTTTTTT
j_gene: TRBJ1-5; abundance: .; d_gene: .; v_gene: TRBV30; CDR3aa: CAWSVSGYYSNQPQHF; CDR3nt: TGTGCCTGGAGTGTATCAGGGTATTATAGCAATCAGCCCCAGCATTTT
j_gene: TRBJ2-7; abundance: once; d_gene: .; v_gene: TRBV27; CDR3aa: CATGRDSWGYEQYF; CDR3nt: TGTGCCACCGGGCGGGACAGTTGGGGCTACGAGCAGTACTTC
j_gene: TRBJ2-7; abundance: .; d_gene: TRBD2; v_gene: TRBV7-9; CDR3aa: CASSGAAWGGLAPYEQYF; CDR3nt: TGTGCCAGCAGCGGGGCCGCGTGGGGTGGACTAGCTCCCTACGAGCAGTACTTC
j_gene: TRBJ2-7; abundance: .; d_gene: TRBD2; v_gene: TRBV7-7; CDR3aa: CASSYSGGTSGRSDYEQYF; CDR3nt: TGTGCTAGCAGTTACTCCGGAGGGACTAGCGGGAGGAGTGACTACGAGCAGTACTTC
j_gene: TRBJ2-1; abundance: .; d_gene: .; v_gene: TRBV3-1/TRBV3-2; CDR3aa: CASSGNDNEQFF; CDR3nt: TGTGCCAGCTCCGGGAATGACAATGAGCAGTTCTTC
j_gene: TRBJ1-5; abundance: few; d_gene: .; v_gene: TRBV2; CDR3aa: CASSSDRTTNQPQHF; CDR3nt: TGTGCCAGCAGTTCCGACAGGACGACCAATCAGCCCCAGCATTTT
j_gene: TRBJ1-6; abundance: .; d_gene: .; v_gene: TRBV4-1; CDR3aa: CASSQPSGHGETSPLHF; CDR3nt: TGCGCCAGCAGCCAGCCTTCGGGACATGGGGAAACCTCACCCCTCCACTTT
j_gene: TRBJ2-1; abundance: .; d_gene: TRBD1; v_gene: TRBV27; CDR3aa: CASSLLTGTGASNEQFF; CDR3nt: TGTGCCAGCAGCTTACTAACCGGGACAGGGGCATCCAATGAGCAGTTCTTC
j_gene: TRBJ2-1; abundance: .; d_gene: TRBD2; v_gene: TRBV7-2; CDR3aa: CASSPHPSGRVKYNEQFF; CDR3nt: TGTGCCAGCAGCCCACACCCTAGCGGGAGGGTCAAGTACAATGAGCAGTTCTTC
j_gene: TRBJ1-4; abundance: .; d_gene: TRBD1; v_gene: TRBV2; CDR3aa: CASSPLTGGNEKLFF; CDR3nt: TGTGCCAGCAGCCCTCTGACAGGGGGTAATGAAAAACTGTTTTTT
j_gene: TRBJ2-7; abundance: few; d_gene: TRBD2; v_gene: TRBV19; CDR3aa: CASSTPTSGRTFTYEQYF; CDR3nt: TGTGCCAGTAGTACTCCGACTAGCGGGAGGACTTTCACCTACGAGCAGTACTTC
j_gene: TRBJ1-4; abundance: once; d_gene: .; v_gene: TRBV13; CDR3aa: CASSSPGYEKLFF; CDR3nt: TGTGCCAGCAGCTCACCAGGGTATGAAAAACTGTTTTTT
j_gene: TRBJ2-1; abundance: .; d_gene: TRBD2; v_gene: TRBV9; CDR3aa: CASSPRRSGDNEQFF; CDR3nt: TGTGCCAGCAGCCCCCGTCGTAGCGGGGACAATGAGCAGTTCTTC
j_gene: TRBJ2-7; abundance: .; d_gene: .; v_gene: TRBV19; CDR3aa: CASSLGHNIYEQYF; CDR3nt: TGTGCCAGTAGCCTGGGACACAACATCTACGAGCAGTACTTC
j_gene: TRBJ2-1; abundance: few; d_gene: .; v_gene: TRBV3-1/TRBV3-2; CDR3aa: CASGLGPRAEGQFF; CDR3nt: TGTGCCAGCGGGCTGGGGCCCCGTGCGGAGGGGCAGTTCTTC
j_gene: TRBJ2-3; abundance: .; d_gene: .; v_gene: TRBV7-9; CDR3aa: CASSLGGLYGTDTQYF; CDR3nt: TGTGCCAGCAGCTTAGGTGGACTTTACGGCACAGATACGCAGTATTTT
j_gene: TRBJ2-7; abundance: few; d_gene: TRBD2; v_gene: TRBV9; CDR3aa: CASSGAGAHEQYF; CDR3nt: TGTGCCAGCAGCGGTGCGGGAGCGCACGAGCAGTACTTC
j_gene: TRBJ2-5; abundance: .; d_gene: TRBD1; v_gene: TRBV7-3; CDR3aa: CASSMGQGETQYF; CDR3nt: TGTGCCAGCAGTATGGGACAGGGGGAGACCCAGTACTTC
j_gene: TRBJ1-3; abundance: .; d_gene: .; v_gene: TRBV5-1; CDR3aa: CASSFAGVSGNTIYF; CDR3nt: TGCGCCAGCAGCTTCGCAGGGGTCTCTGGAAACACCATATATTTT
j_gene: TRBJ1-6; abundance: .; d_gene: TRBD1; v_gene: TRBV18; CDR3aa: CASSDQQGSSYNSPLHF; CDR3nt: TGTGCCAGCTCGGACCAACAGGGGAGCTCCTATAATTCACCCCTCCACTTT
j_gene: TRBJ1-2; abundance: .; d_gene: TRBD1; v_gene: TRBV30; CDR3aa: CAWMYGTGNGYTF; CDR3nt: TGTGCCTGGATGTACGGGACAGGGAATGGCTACACCTTC
j_gene: TRBJ1-2; abundance: .; d_gene: .; v_gene: TRBV28; CDR3aa: CATNPGEGYTF; CDR3nt: TGTGCCACTAATCCGGGGGAGGGCTACACCTTC
j_gene: TRBJ2-1; abundance: .; d_gene: .; v_gene: TRBV9; CDR3aa: CASSVAPGIGNEQFF; CDR3nt: TGTGCCAGCAGCGTAGCTCCAGGGATAGGGAATGAGCAGTTCTTC